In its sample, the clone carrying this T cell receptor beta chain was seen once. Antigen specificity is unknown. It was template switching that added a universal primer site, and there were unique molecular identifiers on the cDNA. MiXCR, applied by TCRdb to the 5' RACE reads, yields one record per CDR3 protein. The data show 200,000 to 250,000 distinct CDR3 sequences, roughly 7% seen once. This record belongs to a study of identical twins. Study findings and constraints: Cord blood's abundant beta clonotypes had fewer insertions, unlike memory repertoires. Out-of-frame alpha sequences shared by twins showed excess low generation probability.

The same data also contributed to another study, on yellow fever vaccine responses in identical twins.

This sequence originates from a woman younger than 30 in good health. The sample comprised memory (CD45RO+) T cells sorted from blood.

CDR3 protein: CASSLDRQGGEQFF. The CDR3 DNA follows: TGTGCCAGCAGCTTAGACAGACAGGGAGGCGAGCAGTTCTTC. The chain couples TRBV11-2 to TRBJ2-1; D is possibly TRBD1 (7 bases). Germline V lookup: CDR1 SGHAT, CDR2 FQNNGV. The CDR3 consists of 14 residues. V shed 0 bases and J shed 10 bases, with 13 bases lying between them.